This T cell receptor (beta chain) was identified during a study of T cells in Graves' hyperthyroidism and ophthalmopathy. This clonotype was recorded at least ten times. RNA transcripts gave rise to amplified TCR beta CDR3 regions. The study used the HTBI primer set for a first-round RT-PCR of the TCR CDR3. TCRdb used MiXCR to reprocess the multiplex PCR reads, holding one entry per CDR3 protein. The repertoire holds around 580,000 distinct CDR3 sequences, with 15% to 20% as singletons. The specimen was blood. The receptor was isolated from a woman younger than 35 with Graves' hyperthyroidism.

DNA for the CDR3: TGTGCCAGCAAGAGCGGCCTCGGGCAGCCCCAGCATTTT. It codes for CASKSGLGQPQHF. V usage is TRBV2 and J usage is TRBJ1-5; D uncertain. This CDR3 is built from 13 residues. Germline loops: CDR1 SNHLY, CDR2 FYNNEI. Trimming took off 7 bases at V and 7 bases at J, with 14 bases between the two ends. Using reference TRBV2 and TRBJ1-5 for the parts outside the CDR3, the full variable domain is EPEVTQTPSHQVTQMGQEVILRCVPISNHLYFYWYRQILGQKVEFLVSFYNNEISEKSEIFDDQFSVERPDGSNFTLKIRSTKLEDSAMYFCASKSGLGQPQHFGDGTRLSIL.